This is a list of T cell receptor beta chains from one sample in a study of cytomegalovirus exposure and HLA in healthy donors. The data were produced by immunoSEQ multiplex PCR, yet TCRdb's version contains in-frame clones alone and is incomplete. Here the sample spans 150,000 to 200,000 clones, around three quarters being singletons. Input material: PBMCs. Source of these receptors: a woman aged 30 to 39 in good health and CMV-seropositive. Each CDR3 is given with its conserved first and last residue. Each record gives: D gene, V gene, J gene, clone size, CDR3 protein, CDR3 DNA. A D gene is named only where the DNA matches it firmly. Some rows have no size entry. The others give once, few or many, or a class for an expanded clone.

d_gene: .
v_gene: TRBV7-9
j_gene: TRBJ2-5
abundance: .
CDR3aa: CASSAGGETQYF
CDR3nt: TGTGCCAGCAGCGCAGGCGGGGAGACCCAGTACTTC

d_gene: .
v_gene: TRBV28
j_gene: TRBJ2-7
abundance: .
CDR3aa: CASGGFSYEQYF
CDR3nt: TGTGCCAGCGGCGGGTTCTCCTACGAGCAGTACTTC

d_gene: TRBD2
v_gene: TRBV7-3
j_gene: TRBJ2-3
abundance: .
CDR3aa: CASSLRRGGGGDTQYF
CDR3nt: TGTGCCAGCAGCTTAAGGCGGGGGGGCGGAGGCGATACGCAGTATTTT

d_gene: TRBD1
v_gene: TRBV5-6
j_gene: TRBJ1-2
abundance: few
CDR3aa: CASTLNRGGAGGYTF
CDR3nt: TGTGCCAGCACCTTGAACCGAGGGGGCGCGGGGGGCTACACCTTC

d_gene: .
v_gene: TRBV21-1
j_gene: TRBJ1-5
abundance: .
CDR3aa: CASSPAVLVSNQPQHF
CDR3nt: TGTGCCAGCAGCCCCGCGGTCCTAGTGAGCAATCAGCCCCAGCATTTT

d_gene: .
v_gene: TRBV7-2
j_gene: TRBJ2-7
abundance: .
CDR3aa: CASSPTGDHSYEQYF
CDR3nt: TGTGCCAGCAGCCCCACGGGGGACCACTCCTACGAGCAGTACTTC

d_gene: .
v_gene: TRBV28
j_gene: TRBJ1-5
abundance: .
CDR3aa: CASSFPYSEDQPQHF
CDR3nt: TGTGCCAGCAGTTTTCCCTATTCGGAGGATCAGCCCCAGCATTTT

d_gene: TRBD1
v_gene: TRBV6-6
j_gene: TRBJ1-3
abundance: .
CDR3aa: CASSSRQGAGNTIYF
CDR3nt: TGTGCCAGCAGTTCCCGACAGGGGGCTGGAAACACCATATATTTT

d_gene: .
v_gene: TRBV11-3
j_gene: TRBJ1-2
abundance: few
CDR3aa: CASSLLAGVYYGYTF
CDR3nt: TGTGCCAGCAGCTTACTTGCAGGGGTCTACTATGGCTACACCTTC

d_gene: .
v_gene: TRBV28
j_gene: TRBJ2-1
abundance: few
CDR3aa: CASSFLSQQFF
CDR3nt: TGTGCCAGCAGTTTTTTGAGTCAGCAGTTCTTC

d_gene: TRBD2
v_gene: TRBV19
j_gene: TRBJ2-1
abundance: .
CDR3aa: CASSMGGGANEQFF
CDR3nt: TGTGCCAGTAGTATGGGCGGGGGGGCGAATGAGCAGTTCTTC

d_gene: .
v_gene: TRBV28
j_gene: TRBJ1-4
abundance: .
CDR3aa: CASSLFQGSNEKLFF
CDR3nt: TGTGCCAGCAGTTTATTCCAGGGGTCTAATGAAAAACTGTTTTTT

d_gene: .
v_gene: TRBV7-8
j_gene: TRBJ1-1
abundance: .
CDR3aa: CASSLGRGWTEAFF
CDR3nt: TGTGCCAGCAGCTTAGGAAGGGGATGGACTGAAGCTTTCTTT

d_gene: TRBD2
v_gene: TRBV7-2
j_gene: TRBJ2-2
abundance: .
CDR3aa: CASSLGLAVNTGELFF
CDR3nt: TGTGCCAGCAGCTTAGGACTAGCGGTGAACACCGGGGAGCTGTTTTTT

d_gene: .
v_gene: TRBV11-2
j_gene: TRBJ1-2
abundance: .
CDR3aa: CASSGGSWGYTF
CDR3nt: TGTGCCAGCAGCGGAGGCAGCTGGGGCTACACCTTC

d_gene: TRBD1
v_gene: TRBV5-8
j_gene: TRBJ2-3
abundance: .
CDR3aa: CASSLGRGPTDTQYF
CDR3nt: TGTGCCAGCAGCCTCGGCAGGGGGCCCACAGATACGCAGTATTTT

d_gene: TRBD1
v_gene: TRBV7-9
j_gene: TRBJ1-5
abundance: .
CDR3aa: CASSRGTGGNQPQHF
CDR3nt: TGTGCCAGCAGTCGCGGGACAGGAGGCAATCAGCCCCAGCATTTT

d_gene: .
v_gene: TRBV7-2
j_gene: TRBJ1-1
abundance: .
CDR3aa: CASSQGNTEAFF
CDR3nt: TGTGCCAGCAGCCAGGGTAACACTGAAGCTTTCTTT

d_gene: .
v_gene: TRBV4-1
j_gene: TRBJ1-1
abundance: .
CDR3aa: CASSPFVTGNTEAFF
CDR3nt: TGCGCCAGCAGCCCCTTCGTGACGGGGAACACTGAAGCTTTCTTT

d_gene: .
v_gene: TRBV30
j_gene: TRBJ2-7
abundance: .
CDR3aa: CAWSPRYEQYF
CDR3nt: TGTGCCTGGAGTCCCAGATACGAGCAGTACTTC

d_gene: TRBD1
v_gene: TRBV7-9
j_gene: TRBJ2-7
abundance: .
CDR3aa: CASSSDRAPHEQYF
CDR3nt: TGTGCCAGCAGCTCGGACAGGGCTCCCCACGAGCAGTACTTC

d_gene: TRBD1
v_gene: TRBV28
j_gene: TRBJ1-3
abundance: .
CDR3aa: CASSYRGTGNTIYF
CDR3nt: TGTGCCAGCAGTTACAGGGGAACTGGAAACACCATATATTTT

d_gene: TRBD2
v_gene: TRBV4-3
j_gene: TRBJ2-7
abundance: few
CDR3aa: CASSQEGGTEQYF
CDR3nt: TGCGCCAGCAGCCAAGAGGGGGGGACCGAGCAGTACTTC

d_gene: .
v_gene: TRBV28
j_gene: TRBJ2-3
abundance: .
CDR3aa: CASRPGGVDTDTQYF
CDR3nt: TGTGCCAGCAGGCCCGGGGGTGTGGACACAGATACGCAGTATTTT

d_gene: TRBD2
v_gene: TRBV2
j_gene: TRBJ2-5
abundance: .
CDR3aa: CASLGREEETQYF
CDR3nt: TGTGCCAGCCTGGGGAGGGAGGAAGAGACCCAGTACTTC

d_gene: .
v_gene: TRBV5-1
j_gene: TRBJ2-2
abundance: .
CDR3aa: CASSALGTVGTGELFF
CDR3nt: TGCGCCAGCAGCGCACTAGGAACAGTCGGCACCGGGGAGCTGTTTTTT

d_gene: TRBD1
v_gene: TRBV7-2
j_gene: TRBJ2-7
abundance: .
CDR3aa: CASSLGAGGRAYEQYF
CDR3nt: TGTGCCAGCAGCTTAGGGGCAGGGGGAAGGGCCTACGAGCAGTACTTC

d_gene: TRBD1
v_gene: TRBV18
j_gene: TRBJ1-2
abundance: .
CDR3aa: CASSQERTGPSYGYTF
CDR3nt: TGTGCCAGCTCCCAAGAGCGGACAGGGCCCAGCTATGGCTACACCTTC

d_gene: TRBD2
v_gene: TRBV11-2
j_gene: TRBJ2-3
abundance: .
CDR3aa: CASSIAGGHGTDTQYF
CDR3nt: TGTGCCAGCAGCATAGCGGGGGGGCACGGCACAGATACGCAGTATTTT

d_gene: TRBD2
v_gene: TRBV5-1
j_gene: TRBJ2-3
abundance: .
CDR3aa: CASSLAVGGGAQDTQYF
CDR3nt: TGCGCCAGCAGCTTGGCCGTAGGCGGGGGGGCCCAAGATACGCAGTATTTT

d_gene: .
v_gene: TRBV5-4
j_gene: TRBJ2-3
abundance: .
CDR3aa: CASSPSTDTQYF
CDR3nt: TGTGCCAGCAGCCCAAGCACAGATACGCAGTATTTT

d_gene: .
v_gene: TRBV5-1
j_gene: TRBJ2-3
abundance: .
CDR3aa: CASSYSTDTQYF
CDR3nt: TGCGCCAGCAGCTATTCGACAGATACGCAGTATTTT

d_gene: TRBD1
v_gene: TRBV2
j_gene: TRBJ1-1
abundance: .
CDR3aa: CASSMTGANTEAFF
CDR3nt: TGTGCCAGCAGTATGACAGGGGCCAATACTGAAGCTTTCTTT

d_gene: .
v_gene: TRBV12-2
j_gene: TRBJ2-1
abundance: .
CDR3aa: CASRPRTGLSLNEQFF
CDR3nt: TGTGCAAGTCGGCCGCGAACTGGACTTTCTCTTAATGAGCAGTTCTTC

d_gene: TRBD1
v_gene: TRBV7-3
j_gene: TRBJ1-6
abundance: .
CDR3aa: CASSLTGNSPLHF
CDR3nt: TGTGCCAGCAGCTTGACAGGGAATTCACCCCTCCACTTT

d_gene: .
v_gene: TRBV10-3
j_gene: TRBJ2-7
abundance: .
CDR3aa: CAISGPSTGPEQYF
CDR3nt: TGTGCCATCAGTGGCCCGAGCACAGGGCCCGAGCAGTACTTC

d_gene: .
v_gene: TRBV7-9
j_gene: TRBJ1-2
abundance: few
CDR3aa: CASSLGGASDYTF
CDR3nt: TGTGCCAGCAGCTTAGGTGGGGCTAGTGACTACACCTTC

d_gene: TRBD2
v_gene: TRBV9
j_gene: TRBJ2-7
abundance: .
CDR3aa: CASKLAGEEQYF
CDR3nt: TGTGCCAGCAAACTAGCGGGTGAAGAGCAGTACTTC

d_gene: .
v_gene: TRBV9
j_gene: TRBJ1-6
abundance: .
CDR3aa: CASSVGTGWNSPLHF
CDR3nt: TGTGCCAGCAGCGTAGGTACAGGGTGGAATTCACCCCTCCACTTT

d_gene: .
v_gene: TRBV4-3
j_gene: TRBJ1-1
abundance: .
CDR3aa: CASSQAGGGVTEAFF
CDR3nt: TGCGCCAGCAGCCAAGCGGGGGGGGGCGTGACTGAAGCTTTCTTT

d_gene: TRBD1
v_gene: TRBV5-4
j_gene: TRBJ1-2
abundance: once
CDR3aa: CASSSGQRYGYTF
CDR3nt: TGTGCCAGCAGCTCGGGACAGCGCTATGGCTACACCTTC

d_gene: .
v_gene: TRBV21-1
j_gene: TRBJ2-7
abundance: .
CDR3aa: CASSKGRGHEQYF
CDR3nt: TGTGCCAGCAGCAAGGGCAGGGGTCACGAGCAGTACTTC

d_gene: TRBD2
v_gene: TRBV30
j_gene: TRBJ2-1
abundance: .
CDR3aa: CASRTSGEQFF
CDR3nt: TGTGCCTCCAGGACTAGCGGGGAGCAGTTCTTC

d_gene: TRBD1
v_gene: TRBV5-1
j_gene: TRBJ2-1
abundance: few
CDR3aa: CASSSTGGREHDEQFF
CDR3nt: TGCGCCAGCAGCTCCACAGGGGGCCGGGAGCATGATGAGCAGTTCTTC

d_gene: TRBD1
v_gene: TRBV10-3
j_gene: TRBJ2-7
abundance: once
CDR3aa: CAVGTGDEQYF
CDR3nt: TGTGCCGTCGGGACAGGGGACGAGCAGTACTTC

d_gene: .
v_gene: TRBV5-1
j_gene: TRBJ1-4
abundance: once
CDR3aa: CASRLTHGLEKLFF
CDR3nt: TGCGCCAGCAGATTAACGCACGGGTTGGAAAAACTGTTTTTT

d_gene: .
v_gene: TRBV9
j_gene: TRBJ2-3
abundance: .
CDR3aa: CASSVAAGTDTQYF
CDR3nt: TGTGCCAGCAGCGTAGCAGCGGGCACAGATACGCAGTATTTT

d_gene: TRBD1
v_gene: TRBV28
j_gene: TRBJ2-7
abundance: .
CDR3aa: CASSLYTGTGIYEQYF
CDR3nt: TGTGCCAGCAGTTTATACACTGGGACAGGAATTTACGAGCAGTACTTC

d_gene: .
v_gene: TRBV19
j_gene: TRBJ2-3
abundance: .
CDR3aa: CASSIESSIGDTQYF
CDR3nt: TGTGCCAGTAGTATAGAATCTAGCATCGGAGATACGCAGTATTTT

d_gene: TRBD1
v_gene: TRBV7-2
j_gene: TRBJ2-7
abundance: .
CDR3aa: CASSLFRDRSYEQYF
CDR3nt: TGTGCCAGCAGCTTATTCCGGGACAGGTCCTACGAGCAGTACTTC